The 19 T cell receptor beta chains below come from one sample, sequenced in a study of T cells after yellow fever vaccination. TCRdb re-analysed the 5' RACE reads in MiXCR, keeping a single row per CDR3 protein. The data hold about 630,000 distinct CDR3 sequences, with 10% to 15% observed a single time. The source material was PBMCs, sampled on the day of the yellow fever booster vaccination. The receptors here all came from a man aged 30 to 39 who received the YFV17D yellow fever vaccine.

The sample holds many counts of this clonotype. This rearrangement joins TRBV20-1 to TRBJ2-2; D call uncertain. CDR3 size: 13 residues. Germline V CDR1 and CDR2: DFQATT, SNEGSKA (reference sequence). Between the trimmed V and J ends, which lost 6 bases and 3 bases, there was a span of 11 bases. This CDR3 is CSAPSGYTGELFF. The CDR3, as DNA: TGCAGTGCCCCGTCCGGGTACACCGGGGAGCTGTTTTTT.

The CDR3 region is CASSGRGLGYEQYF. CDR3 DNA: TGTGCCAGCAGCGGGCGCGGCTTGGGCTACGAGCAGTACTTC. The chain links TRBV7-2 to TRBJ2-7, with unresolved D. Germline V gene data show CDR1 as SGHTA and CDR2 as FQGNSA. V was cut by 5 bases and J by 3 bases, with 14 bases left in between. CDR3 length equals 14 residues.

The chain combines TRBV11-2 with TRBJ1-1; D uncertain. Per germline, CDR1 SGHAT and CDR2 FQNNGV. The CDR3 covers 15 residues. V dropped 5 bases and J dropped 6 bases, with 19 bases sitting between them. The CDR3 is CASSPWAPSLAEAFF. The DNA for the CDR3 is TGTGCCAGCAGCCCCTGGGCACCGAGCCTGGCTGAAGCTTTCTTT.

This clonotype was observed a handful of times. This sequence joins TRBV18 and TRBJ2-1, with TRBD2 identical over 7 bases. This CDR3 region has 18 residues. J was trimmed by 3 bases and V by 6 bases; bases with no gene match: 17. The germline gives CDR1 KGHSH, CDR2 LQKENI. The CDR3 nucleotides are TGTGCCAGCTCTCACCTTGGCTCAATGGGAGGGTTCTACAATGAGCAGTTCTTC. It codes for CASSHLGSMGGFYNEQFF.

This clonotype was observed at least ten times. V gene TRBV29-1 combines with J gene TRBJ2-7, with D perhaps given as TRBD1 or TRBD2 (5 bases each). The V and J ends lost 3 bases and 7 bases respectively, with 16 bases between them. Germline-derived CDR1 and CDR2 are SQVTM and ANQGSEA. The CDR3 has 13 amino acids. Written as DNA, the CDR3 is TGCAGCGTTGAGGCAGGGACCCTTTATGAGCAGTACTTC. Translated: CSVEAGTLYEQYF.

Points on this clonotype: This is likely a read error, given that the CDR3 carries no conserved phenylalanine or tryptophan at its end. V and J are TRBV5-1 and TRBJ2-3; TRBD1 or TRBD2 may be the D gene (7 bases each). Germline V gives CDR1 SGHRS, CDR2 YFSETQ. CDR3 length: 15 residues. V was shortened by 5 bases and J by 4 bases, with 17 bases between the two germline ends. The CDR3 DNA follows: TGCGCCAGCAGTCTGACAGGGAGGGGAGCAGATACGCAGTATTAT. This codes for CASSLTGRGADTQYY.

This clonotype has just a few counts. The rearrangement uses TRBV20-1 and TRBJ2-7; 7 positions agree with TRBD2. J gave up 3 bases and V 6 bases, and 8 bases lay outside the gene matches. The CDR3 has 13 residues. The germline CDR1 and CDR2 sequences are DFQATT and SNEGSKA (reference sequence). CDR3 residues: CSAPVGGDYEQYF. In nucleotides, the CDR3 is TGCAGTGCCCCGGTGGGGGGGGACTACGAGCAGTACTTC.

This clonotype was seen a handful of times. The chain employs TRBV4-2 and TRBJ2-7; D might be TRBD1 (6 bases). Trimming shortened V by 4 bases and J by 0 bases, and 10 bases separated the two germline ends. Germline-derived CDR1 and CDR2 are LGHNA and YNFKEQ. CDR3 length equals 14 residues. CDR3 amino acids: CASSPTGDSYEQYF. The CDR3 bases are TGTGCCAGCAGCCCGACAGGAGACTCCTACGAGCAGTACTTC.

The chain uses TRBV27 and TRBJ2-5; no definite D call. The CDR3 length is 13 residues. Germline assignment: CDR1 MNHEY and CDR2 SMNVEV (reference sequence). Trimming removed 6 bases from V and 2 bases from J, with 10 bases in between. The CDR3 loop is CASRQSDQETQYF. In DNA form, the CDR3 reads TGTGCCAGCAGGCAAAGTGATCAAGAGACCCAGTACTTC.

The V and J genes are TRBV27 and TRBJ1-1; perhaps TRBD1 as D (6 bases). V shed 5 bases and J shed 7 bases, with 17 bases lying between them. CDR1 MNHEY and CDR2 SMNVEV come from the germline V gene (reference sequence). The CDR3 is 14 residues long. CDR3 DNA sequence: TGTGCCAGCAGTCTCAACAGGGTTTTCGGTGAAGCTTTCTTT. It yields the protein CASSLNRVFGEAFF.

Ten or more counts support this clonotype. The chain has TRBV9 and TRBJ2-2, with D unresolved. V lost 0 bases and J lost 2, with 5 bases in between. The V gene's germline CDR1 is SGDLS and CDR2 YYNGEE. This CDR3 region has 14 residues. CDR3 amino acids: CASSVAGNTGELFF. The CDR3 DNA follows: TGTGCCAGCAGCGTAGCGGGTAACACCGGGGAGCTGTTTTTT. Looking up the rest from reference TRBV9 and TRBJ2-2 gives the full variable domain: DSGVTQTPKHLITATGQRVTLRCSPRSGDLSVYWYQQSLDQGLQFLIQYYNGEERAKGNILERFSAQQFPDLHSELNLSSLELGDSALYFCASSVAGNTGELFFGEGSRLTVL.

The genes are TRBV6-2 or TRBV6-3 and TRBJ1-2; D call uncertain. V was trimmed by 5 bases and J by 8 bases, leaving 9 bases between them. Germline values: CDR1 MNHEY, CDR2 SVGEGT. The CDR3 totals 11 residues. The CDR3 reads CASSNSGGYTF. The CDR3 DNA sequence: TGTGCCAGCAGTAATTCGGGCGGCTACACCTTC.

V usage is TRBV29-1 and J usage is TRBJ1-1, with TRBD1 matching 12 bases. V trimming: 4 bases; J trimming: 6 bases; junction bases outside the gene matches: 6. The CDR3 length is 14 residues. Germline loops: CDR1 SQVTM, CDR2 ANQGSEA. CDR3 sequence (DNA): TGCAGCGTTGGGGACAGGGGGCGTCCATCTGAAGCTTTCTTT. It yields the protein CSVGDRGRPSEAFF.

This clonotype was counted a few times. The chain recombines TRBV7-6 with TRBJ2-7, with 8 bases that match TRBD1. Losses at the gene ends were 2 bases for V and 4 bases for J; bases not matched to a gene: 7. The CDR3 has 15 amino acids. Germline CDR1 and CDR2: SGHVS and FNYEAQ. The CDR3 protein is CASSLTADRVYEQYF. The CDR3 coding sequence is TGTGCCAGCAGCTTAACCGCGGACAGGGTTTACGAGCAGTACTTC.

V and J are TRBV29-1 and TRBJ2-7; 13 positions match TRBD2. Trimming cost V 6 bases and J 3 bases; bases outside gene matches: 5. CDR3 length equals 14 residues. Per germline, CDR1 SQVTM and CDR2 ANQGSEA. The CDR3 reads CSVSGTSGIYEQYF. The DNA for the CDR3 is TGCAGCGTCTCCGGGACTAGCGGGATCTACGAGCAGTACTTC.

The V gene is TRBV7-9, the J gene TRBJ2-3; 13 bases fit TRBD2. The CDR3 is 12 residues long. Unmatched junction bases numbered 3, after V lost 4 bases and J lost 14 bases. From germline, CDR1 is SEHNR and CDR2 FQNEAQ (reference sequence). DNA for the CDR3: TGTGCCAGCAGCTCCGGACTAGCGGGAGTGTATTTT. Its protein is CASSSGLAGVYF. The full variable domain, its missing parts supplied by reference TRBV7-9 and TRBJ2-3, is DTGVSQNPRHKITKRGQNVTFRCDPISEHNRLYWYRQTLGQGPEFLTYFQNEAQLEKSRLLSDRFSAERPKGSFSTLEIQRTEQGDSAMYLCASSSGLAGVYFGPGTRLTVL.

This clonotype came up a few times. This sequence joins TRBV9 and TRBJ2-7; TRBD1 agrees at 9 bases. CDR3 length: 15 residues. The germline gives CDR1 SGDLS, CDR2 YYNGEE. The J segment lost 4 bases and the V segment lost 4 bases, leaving 9 bases of the junction unmatched. CDR3: CASSPGQGVPYEQYF. Here the CDR3 DNA reads TGTGCCAGCAGCCCGGGACAGGGCGTCCCTTACGAGCAGTACTTC. The full variable domain, in which reference TRBV9 and TRBJ2-7 provide the parts outside the CDR3, is DSGVTQTPKHLITATGQRVTLRCSPRSGDLSVYWYQQSLDQGLQFLIQYYNGEERAKGNILERFSAQQFPDLHSELNLSSLELGDSALYFCASSPGQGVPYEQYFGPGTRLTVT.

This clonotype was found a few times. This rearrangement joins TRBV24-1 to TRBJ2-5, with D perhaps TRBD1 or TRBD2 (5 bases each). The CDR3 is made up of 11 amino acids. The ends were cut back, 12 bases at V and 3 bases at J, with 10 bases in the middle. Per germline, CDR1 KGHDR and CDR2 SFDVKD. CDR3 nucleotide sequence: TGTGCCGTCGGGACGGAAGAGACCCAGTACTTC. Protein: CAVGTEETQYF.

This clonotype occurred a few times. The CDR3 sequence: CASSVALDRGQETQYF. The CDR3 DNA follows: TGTGCCAGCAGCGTAGCTTTGGACAGGGGACAAGAGACCCAGTACTTC. The V gene is TRBV9, the J gene TRBJ2-5; TRBD1 matches 9 bases. The germline CDR1 and CDR2 sequences are SGDLS and YYNGEE. Trimming took 0 bases from V and 2 from J; bases not matched to a gene: 5. CDR3 length: 16 residues.